A single sample gave rise to the 6 T cell receptor beta chains below, sequenced in a study of blood T cell repertoires in COVID-19 (dated by TCRdb to the early 2020s). Receptor libraries were prepared by the immunoSEQ multiplex PCR assay. The clones in this table, taken by TCRdb from immuneACCESS, are in-frame only. Not every clone is retained; where verified, under half of the shortfall comes from an unresolved V gene, and the cause of the rest is unknown. The table for this sample lists 94,000 or so clones; 70% to 85% of them were counted only once. Around 25% of the sample comes from the top ten. The sequencing sample was made of peripheral blood. The receptors were gathered from a man in his 60s with acute or convalescent COVID-19.

CDR3 region: CASSPPPGYGYTF. The DNA of the CDR3 is TGTGCCAGCAGTCCCCCCCCGGGCTATGGCTACACCTTC. V is TRBV6-5 and J is TRBJ1-2; D is unresolved. Germline CDR1 is MNHEY and CDR2 is SVGAGI. Trimming cost V 5 bases and J 4 bases, with 11 bases left between them. This CDR3 comprises 13 residues.

This rearrangement joins TRBV25-1 to TRBJ1-1; TRBD1 matches 10 bases. The V and J ends lost 6 bases and 6 bases, in that order; junction bases with no gene match: 7. Germline CDR1 is MGHDK and CDR2 is SYGVNS. This CDR3 is 14 amino acids long. CDR3 sequence: CASRGTGEFAEAFF. The CDR3, as DNA: TGTGCCAGCAGAGGGACAGGGGAGTTTGCTGAAGCTTTCTTT.

The genes are TRBV27 and TRBJ2-3; D is undetermined. This CDR3 comprises 16 residues. V gave up 1 base and J gave up 0 bases, with 11 bases separating them. Germline CDR1 reads MNHEY; CDR2 reads SMNVEV (reference sequence). Here the CDR3 DNA reads TGTGCCAGCAGTTTATTAAGACTTGGAAGCACAGATACGCAGTATTTT. It yields the protein CASSLLRLGSTDTQYF.

V usage is TRBV10-3 and J usage is TRBJ1-1; a possible D gene is TRBD1 (5 bases). This CDR3 is 14 amino acids long. V shed 2 bases and J shed 0 bases, with 7 bases lying between them. CDR1 and CDR2 from the germline V gene are ENHRY and SYGVKD. The CDR3 is CAISEGGMNTEAFF. The CDR3 DNA follows: TGTGCCATCAGTGAGGGGGGGATGAACACTGAAGCTTTCTTT.

The rearrangement joins TRBV28 to TRBJ2-2; D remains ambiguous. This CDR3 comprises 12 residues. Trimming left V 6 bases short and J 6 bases short, with 8 bases between. CDR1 and CDR2 from the germline V gene are MDHEN and SYDVKM. Here the CDR3 reads CASRERAGELFF. CDR3 nucleotides: TGTGCCAGCAGAGAACGGGCCGGGGAGCTGTTTTTT.

The rearrangement links TRBV3-1 (or the pseudogene TRBV3-2) to TRBJ1-6, with 7 bases matching TRBD1. Germline-derived CDR1 and CDR2 are LGHDT and YNNKEL (reference sequence). The V gene end was trimmed by 4 bases and the J gene end by 14 bases; junction bases not matched to a gene: 14. The CDR3 runs to 15 residues. CDR3 sequence reads: CASSPPGTAQSALHF. DNA of the CDR3: TGTGCCAGCAGCCCGCCAGGGACAGCCCAAAGTGCCCTCCACTTT.